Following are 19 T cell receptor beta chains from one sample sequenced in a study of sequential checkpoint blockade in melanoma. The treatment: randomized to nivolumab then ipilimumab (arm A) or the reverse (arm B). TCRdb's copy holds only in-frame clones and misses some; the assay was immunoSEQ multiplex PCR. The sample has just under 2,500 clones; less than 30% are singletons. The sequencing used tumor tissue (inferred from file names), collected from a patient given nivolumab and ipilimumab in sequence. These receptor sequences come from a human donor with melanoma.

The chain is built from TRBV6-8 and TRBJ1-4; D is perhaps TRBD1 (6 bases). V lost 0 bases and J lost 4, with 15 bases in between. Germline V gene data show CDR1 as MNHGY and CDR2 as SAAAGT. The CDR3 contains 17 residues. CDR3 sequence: CASSYSTGAGGNEKLFF. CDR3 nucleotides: TGTGCCAGCAGTTACTCGACAGGAGCGGGGGGTAATGAAAAACTGTTTTTT.

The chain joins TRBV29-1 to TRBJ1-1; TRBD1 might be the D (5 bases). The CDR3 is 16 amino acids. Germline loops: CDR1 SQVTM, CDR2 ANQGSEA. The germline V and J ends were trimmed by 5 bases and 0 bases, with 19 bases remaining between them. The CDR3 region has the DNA TGCAGCGTTTGGCTTGCGGGGACGTCCTTGAACACTGAAGCTTTCTTT. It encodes CSVWLAGTSLNTEAFF. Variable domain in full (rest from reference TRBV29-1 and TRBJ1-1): SAVISQKPSRDICQRGTSLTIQCQVDSQVTMMFWYRQQPGQSLTLIATANQGSEATYESGFVIDKFPISRPNLTFSTLTVSNMSPEDSSIYLCSVWLAGTSLNTEAFFGQGTRLTVV.

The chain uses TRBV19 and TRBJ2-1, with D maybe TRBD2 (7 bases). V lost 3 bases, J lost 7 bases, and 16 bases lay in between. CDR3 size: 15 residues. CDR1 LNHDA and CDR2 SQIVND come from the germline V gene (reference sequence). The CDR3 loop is CASSIWGGGRNEQFF. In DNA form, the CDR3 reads TGTGCCAGTAGTATTTGGGGAGGGGGTCGGAATGAGCAGTTCTTC.

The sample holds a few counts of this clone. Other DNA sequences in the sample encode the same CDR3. The CDR3 nucleotides are TGTGCTAGTGGTTTGGTTGCAGGTTCCTACGAGCAGTACTTC. Its protein product is CASGLVAGSYEQYF. J is TRBJ2-7 and V is TRBV12-5; no firm D call. The CDR3 length is 14 residues. Per the germline V gene, CDR1 is LGHNT and CDR2 is FRNRAP. The V gene lost 0 bases and the J gene lost 1 base, with 7 bases spanning the gap.

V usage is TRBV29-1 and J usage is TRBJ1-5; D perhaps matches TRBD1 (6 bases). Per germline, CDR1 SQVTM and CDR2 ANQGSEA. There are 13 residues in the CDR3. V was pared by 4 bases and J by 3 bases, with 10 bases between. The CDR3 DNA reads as TGCAGCGTTGGTCAGGGGCTCAATCAGCCCCAGCATTTT. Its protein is CSVGQGLNQPQHF.

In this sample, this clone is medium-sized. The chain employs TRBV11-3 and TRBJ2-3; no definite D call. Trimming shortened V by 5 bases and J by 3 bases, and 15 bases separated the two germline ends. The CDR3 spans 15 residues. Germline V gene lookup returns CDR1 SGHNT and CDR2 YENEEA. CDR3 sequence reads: CASSPVGRRTDTQYF. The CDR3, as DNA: TGTGCCAGCAGCCCCGTGGGCAGGCGGACAGATACGCAGTATTTT.

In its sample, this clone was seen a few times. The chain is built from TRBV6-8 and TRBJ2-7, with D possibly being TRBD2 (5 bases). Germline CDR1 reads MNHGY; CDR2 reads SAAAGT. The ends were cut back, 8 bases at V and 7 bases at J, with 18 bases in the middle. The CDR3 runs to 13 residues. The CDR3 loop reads CASGVRGQWEQYF. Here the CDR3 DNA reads TGTGCCAGCGGCGTTCGGGGTCAGTGGGAGCAGTACTTC.

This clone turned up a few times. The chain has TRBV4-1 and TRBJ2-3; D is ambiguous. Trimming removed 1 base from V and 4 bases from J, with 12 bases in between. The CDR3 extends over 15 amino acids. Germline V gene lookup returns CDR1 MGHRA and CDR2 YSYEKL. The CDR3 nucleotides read TGCGCCAGCAGCCAAGTTGGAGCGCCGGCAGATACGCAGTATTTT. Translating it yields CASSQVGAPADTQYF.

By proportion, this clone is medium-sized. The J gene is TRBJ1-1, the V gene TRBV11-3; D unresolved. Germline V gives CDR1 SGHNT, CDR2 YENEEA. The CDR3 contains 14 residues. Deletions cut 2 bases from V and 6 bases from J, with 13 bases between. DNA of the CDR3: TGTGCCAGCAGCTTAAAGGACGGAGTGTCTGAAGCTTTCTTT. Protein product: CASSLKDGVSEAFF.

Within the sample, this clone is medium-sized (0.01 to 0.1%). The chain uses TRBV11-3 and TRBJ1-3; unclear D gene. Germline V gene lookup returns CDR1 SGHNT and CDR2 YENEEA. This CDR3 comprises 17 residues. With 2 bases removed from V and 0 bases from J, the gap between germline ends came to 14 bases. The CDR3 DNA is TGTGCCAGCAGCTTAACGAAGCTTTCCAGCTCTGGAAACACCATATATTTT. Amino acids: CASSLTKLSSSGNTIYF. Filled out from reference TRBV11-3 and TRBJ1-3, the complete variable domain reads EAGVVQSPRYKIIEKKQPVAFWCNPISGHNTLYWYLQNLGQGPELLIRYENEEAVDDSQLPKDRFSAERLKGVDSTLKIQPAELGDSAVYLCASSLTKLSSSGNTIYFGEGSWLTVV.

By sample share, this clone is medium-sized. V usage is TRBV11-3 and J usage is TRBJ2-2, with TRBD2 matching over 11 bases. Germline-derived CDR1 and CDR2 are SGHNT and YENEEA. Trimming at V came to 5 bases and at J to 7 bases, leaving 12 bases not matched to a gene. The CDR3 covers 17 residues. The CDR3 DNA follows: TGTGCCAGCAGCCAGGGGCTAGCGGGAGGAGTGAACGGGGAGCTGTTTTTT. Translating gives CASSQGLAGGVNGELFF.

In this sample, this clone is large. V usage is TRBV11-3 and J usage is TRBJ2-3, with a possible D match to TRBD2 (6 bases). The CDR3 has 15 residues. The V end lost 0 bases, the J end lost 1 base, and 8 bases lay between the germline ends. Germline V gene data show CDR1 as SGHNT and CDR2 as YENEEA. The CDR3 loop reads CASSLEGGGTDTQYF. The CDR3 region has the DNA TGTGCCAGCAGCTTAGAGGGAGGAGGCACAGATACGCAGTATTTT.

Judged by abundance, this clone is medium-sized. Here the CDR3 DNA reads TGTGCCAGCAGCCGGGTGACTAGCGGGTCACTTAACACCGGGGAGCTGTTTTTT. Translating it yields CASSRVTSGSLNTGELFF. This rearrangement joins TRBV11-3 to TRBJ2-2; 10 bases fit TRBD2. The germline CDR1 and CDR2 sequences are SGHNT and YENEEA. Trimming took 5 bases from V and 2 from J; bases not matched to a gene: 11. The CDR3 runs to 18 residues.

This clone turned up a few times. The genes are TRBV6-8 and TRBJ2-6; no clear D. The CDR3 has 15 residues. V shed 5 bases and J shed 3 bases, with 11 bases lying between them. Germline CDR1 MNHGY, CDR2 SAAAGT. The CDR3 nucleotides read TGTGCCAGCAGTGATATAGGGTTTGGGGCCAACGTCCTGACTTTC. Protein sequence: CASSDIGFGANVLTF.

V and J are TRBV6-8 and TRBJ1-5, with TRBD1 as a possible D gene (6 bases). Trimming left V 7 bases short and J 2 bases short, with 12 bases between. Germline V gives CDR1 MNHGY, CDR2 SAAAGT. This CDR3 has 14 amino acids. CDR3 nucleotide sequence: TGTGCCAGCAAAGGAGGGGGGGGCAATCAGCCCCAGCATTTT. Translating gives CASKGGGGNQPQHF.

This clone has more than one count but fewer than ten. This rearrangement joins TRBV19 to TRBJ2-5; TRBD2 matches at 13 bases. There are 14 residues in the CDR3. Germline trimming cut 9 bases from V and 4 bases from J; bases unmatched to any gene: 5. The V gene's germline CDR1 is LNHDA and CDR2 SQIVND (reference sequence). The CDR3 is CASTGLAGAETQYF. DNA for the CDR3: TGTGCCAGCACCGGACTAGCGGGAGCAGAGACCCAGTACTTC.

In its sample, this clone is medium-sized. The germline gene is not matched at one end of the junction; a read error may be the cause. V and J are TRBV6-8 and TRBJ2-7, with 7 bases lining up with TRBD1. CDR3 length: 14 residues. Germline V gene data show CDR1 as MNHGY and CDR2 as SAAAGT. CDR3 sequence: CAISPTGRGYEQYF. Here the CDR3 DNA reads TGTGCCATCAGTCCGACAGGGCGCGGGTACGAGCAGTACTTC.

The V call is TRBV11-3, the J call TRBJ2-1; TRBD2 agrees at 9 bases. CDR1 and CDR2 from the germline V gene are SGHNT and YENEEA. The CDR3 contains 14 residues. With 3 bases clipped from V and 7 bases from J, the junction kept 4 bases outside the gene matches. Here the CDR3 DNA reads TGTGCCAGCAGCTTCCAGCGGGGGGCTAATGAGCAGTTCTTC. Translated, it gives CASSFQRGANEQFF.

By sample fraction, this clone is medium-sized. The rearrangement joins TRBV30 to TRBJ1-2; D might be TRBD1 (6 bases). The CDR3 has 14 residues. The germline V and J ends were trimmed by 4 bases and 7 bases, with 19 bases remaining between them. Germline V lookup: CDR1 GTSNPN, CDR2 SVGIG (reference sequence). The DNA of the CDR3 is TGTGCCTGGAAACATGGGGGGCAAACGTTTGGCTACACCTTC. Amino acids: CAWKHGGQTFGYTF.